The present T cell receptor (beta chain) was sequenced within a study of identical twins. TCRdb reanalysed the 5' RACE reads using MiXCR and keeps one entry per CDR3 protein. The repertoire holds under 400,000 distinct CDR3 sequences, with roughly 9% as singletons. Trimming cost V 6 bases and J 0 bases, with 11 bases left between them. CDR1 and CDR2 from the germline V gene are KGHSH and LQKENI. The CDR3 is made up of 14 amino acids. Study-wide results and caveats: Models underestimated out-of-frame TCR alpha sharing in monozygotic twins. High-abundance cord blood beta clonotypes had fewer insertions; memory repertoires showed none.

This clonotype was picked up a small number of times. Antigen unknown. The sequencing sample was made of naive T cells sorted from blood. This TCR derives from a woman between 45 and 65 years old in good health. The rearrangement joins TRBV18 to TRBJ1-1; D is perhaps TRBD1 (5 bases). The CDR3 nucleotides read TGTGCCAGCTCGGGGGAGATTCTGAACACTGAAGCTTTCTTT. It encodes CASSGEILNTEAFF.